The 24 T cell receptor beta chains below come from one sample, sequenced in a study of blood T cell repertoires in COVID-19. The protocol was immunoSEQ multiplex PCR, while the TCRdb copy is restricted to in-frame clones and leaves out a portion. The sample holds 85,000 to 100,000 clones, roughly 90% seen once. The source material was peripheral blood. Receptors originate from a man aged 60-69 years with acute or convalescent COVID-19.

The V and J genes are TRBV5-6 and TRBJ1-2, with D perhaps TRBD1 (5 bases). The germline V gene encodes CDR1 SGHDT and CDR2 YYEEEE. The CDR3 sequence is 13 residues long. The ends were cut back, 3 bases at V and 4 bases at J, with 10 bases in the middle. This CDR3 reads CASSYPGPYGYTF. The CDR3 DNA reads TGTGCCAGCAGCTACCCAGGGCCCTATGGCTACACCTTC.

This clone was counted once. The V and J genes are TRBV7-2 and TRBJ2-3; unclear D gene. Trimming removed 5 bases from V and 6 bases from J, with 9 bases in between. The CDR3 runs 12 residues. Germline CDR1 SGHTA, CDR2 FQGNSA. The CDR3 is CASSAQMDTQYF. The CDR3 nucleotides read TGTGCCAGCAGCGCCCAGATGGATACGCAGTATTTT.

The chain is built from TRBV30 and TRBJ1-1; 7 bases match TRBD1. V lost 0 bases and J lost 1; bases outside the gene matches: 2. CDR1 and CDR2 from the germline V gene are GTSNPN and SVGIG (reference sequence). This CDR3 is 14 amino acids long. CDR3 coding DNA: TGTGCCTGGAGTGTGGGACAGAAGAACACTGAAGCTTTCTTT. It specifies CAWSVGQKNTEAFF.

The rearrangement joins TRBV19 to TRBJ2-1; tentatively, D is TRBD1 (6 bases). The germline gives CDR1 LNHDA, CDR2 SQIVND (reference sequence). V lost 7 bases to trimming and J lost 4 bases, with 17 bases between them. This CDR3 comprises 15 residues. As DNA, the CDR3 is TGTGCCAGTAAACAAGCAGGGGAATTGTACAATGAGCAGTTCTTC. It yields the protein CASKQAGELYNEQFF.

The chain carries TRBV5-8 and TRBJ2-7; D is unclear. The V end was cut by 4 bases, the J end by 3 bases, with 11 bases between. The germline CDR1 and CDR2 sequences are SGHTS and YDEGEE. The CDR3 is 13 residues long. CDR3 DNA: TGTGCCAGCAGCGTGACCTACAGCTACGAGCAGTACTTC. Translated: CASSVTYSYEQYF.

This clone was seen once. The CDR3 DNA follows: TGTGCCAGCAGTGAAGTGGGCAATAGCAATCAGCCCCAGCATTTT. Residues: CASSEVGNSNQPQHF. The rearrangement uses TRBV6-1 and TRBJ1-5; no reliable D call. The CDR3 loop spans 15 amino acids. CDR1 is MNHNS and CDR2 is SASEGT in the germline V gene. V lost 1 base to trimming and J lost 0 bases, with 7 bases between them.

The CDR3 protein is CASSYARVGEQYF. DNA of the CDR3: TGTGCCAGCAGTTATGCCAGGGTTGGAGAGCAGTACTTC. The chain carries TRBV6-5 and TRBJ2-7; possibly TRBD1 for D (5 bases). CDR1 and CDR2 (germline): MNHEY, SVGAGI. Trimming took off 3 bases at V and 7 bases at J, with 13 bases between the two ends. CDR3 length: 13 residues.

This sequence joins TRBV4-1 and TRBJ2-4, with TRBD1 matching 7 bases. This CDR3 is 18 amino acids long. The ends lost 3 bases at V and 3 bases at J; junction bases unmatched: 14. Germline values: CDR1 MGHRA, CDR2 YSYEKL. CDR3 in amino acids: CASSQASPQGVSKNIQYF. In DNA form, the CDR3 reads TGCGCCAGCAGCCAGGCGAGTCCGCAGGGGGTGAGCAAAAACATTCAGTACTTC.

This chain joins TRBV7-8 and TRBJ2-7, with D possibly being TRBD1 (6 bases). This CDR3 spans 15 amino acids. Trimming cost V 0 bases and J 4 bases, with 13 bases left between them. The germline CDR1 and CDR2 sequences are SGHVS and FQNEAQ. The CDR3 nucleotides read TGTGCCAGCAGCTTAGCGCCGACAGGACCGTACGAGCAGTACTTC. Translated, it gives CASSLAPTGPYEQYF. The full variable domain, with the rest looked up from reference TRBV7-8 and TRBJ2-7, is GAGVSQSPRYKVAKRGQDVALRCDPISGHVSLFWYQQALGQGPEFLTYFQNEAQLDKSGLPSDRFFAERPEGSVSTLKIQRTQQEDSAVYLCASSLAPTGPYEQYFGPGTRLTVT.

This sequence joins TRBV6-1 and TRBJ2-1, with 11 positions matching TRBD2. The germline gives CDR1 MNHNS, CDR2 SASEGT. The CDR3 is 18 amino acids. Unmatched junction bases numbered 8, after V lost 4 bases and J lost 0 bases. The chain's CDR3 is CASSGEGLAGFSYNEQFF. The CDR3 DNA sequence: TGTGCCAGCAGTGGCGAAGGACTAGCGGGTTTCTCCTACAATGAGCAGTTCTTC.

This chain uses TRBV20-1 with TRBJ1-5; D may be TRBD1 (6 bases). V was trimmed by 3 bases and J by 6 bases, leaving 15 bases between them. The length of the CDR3 is 14 residues. From germline, CDR1 is DFQATT and CDR2 SNEGSKA (reference sequence). CDR3: CSASIRGASQPQHF. The CDR3 coding sequence is TGCAGTGCTAGTATACGGGGGGCGAGTCAGCCCCAGCATTTT.

The chain combines TRBV18 with TRBJ2-7; 7 bases match TRBD1. The CDR3 extends over 14 amino acids. Germline trimming cut 6 bases from V and 3 bases from J; bases unmatched to any gene: 8. CDR1 and CDR2 from the germline V gene are KGHSH and LQKENI. The CDR3 here is CASSPRGSDYEQYF. The CDR3 DNA reads as TGTGCCAGCTCGCCCAGGGGGAGCGACTACGAGCAGTACTTC.

The chain combines TRBV9 with TRBJ2-2; D is uncertain. The CDR3 has 16 amino acids. Trimming pared 0 bases from V and 0 bases from J, leaving 9 bases between. Germline lookup yields CDR1 SGDLS and CDR2 YYNGEE. DNA of the CDR3: TGTGCCAGCAGCGTAGAGCCGGGTTCGAACACCGGGGAGCTGTTTTTT. Its translation is CASSVEPGSNTGELFF. Full variable domain (missing parts from reference TRBV9 and TRBJ2-2): DSGVTQTPKHLITATGQRVTLRCSPRSGDLSVYWYQQSLDQGLQFLIQYYNGEERAKGNILERFSAQQFPDLHSELNLSSLELGDSALYFCASSVEPGSNTGELFFGEGSRLTVL.

This chain uses TRBV7-3 with TRBJ2-3; 8 bases line up with TRBD2. Trimming cost V 4 bases and J 6 bases; bases outside gene matches: 6. Germline V gives CDR1 SGHTA, CDR2 FQGTGA. The CDR3 contains 14 residues. The CDR3 reads CASSWGLDSDTQYF. CDR3 nucleotides: TGTGCCAGCAGCTGGGGACTAGATTCGGATACGCAGTATTTT.

This chain connects TRBV27 to TRBJ1-2, with 11 positions matching TRBD1. Trimming removed 4 bases from V and 3 bases from J; junction bases left unmatched: 7. The CDR3 runs to 16 residues. Germline V gene sequence: CDR1 MNHEY, CDR2 SMNVEV (reference sequence). In DNA form, the CDR3 reads TGTGCCAGCAGTTCAAATCCGGGACAGGGGGACTATGGCTACACCTTC. As protein: CASSSNPGQGDYGYTF.

The chain has TRBV30 and TRBJ2-5, with 7 nucleotides matching TRBD2. V trimming: 1 base; J trimming: 0 bases; junction bases outside the gene matches: 5. The germline V gene encodes CDR1 GTSNPN and CDR2 SVGIG (reference sequence). The CDR3 is 15 amino acids. CDR3 sequence reads: CAWSDASGNQETQYF. As DNA, the CDR3 is TGTGCCTGGAGTGACGCCAGCGGGAACCAAGAGACCCAGTACTTC.

The sample holds one count of this clone. V and J are TRBV28 and TRBJ2-7; maybe TRBD1 (5 bases). Trimming removed 7 bases at V and 0 bases at J, with 10 bases between. This CDR3 has 13 residues. Per the germline V gene, CDR1 is MDHEN and CDR2 is SYDVKM. CDR3 residues: CASMDGASYEQYF. CDR3 nucleotide sequence: TGTGCCAGCATGGATGGGGCCTCCTACGAGCAGTACTTC.

V is TRBV5-1 and J is TRBJ2-3; 8 bases are shared with TRBD2. Germline V lookup: CDR1 SGHRS, CDR2 YFSETQ. CDR3 size: 16 residues. The V gene end was trimmed by 1 base and the J gene end by 1 base; junction bases not matched to a gene: 5. The CDR3 region is CASSLRRRGGTDTQYF. The CDR3 DNA is TGCGCCAGCAGCTTGAGGCGGCGGGGGGGCACAGATACGCAGTATTTT.

The V gene is TRBV29-1, the J gene TRBJ1-1, with 8 positions matching TRBD1. The CDR3 spans 13 residues. V lost 7 bases to trimming and J lost 2 bases; unmatched junction nucleotides: 6. Germline V gives CDR1 SQVTM, CDR2 ANQGSEA. The CDR3 DNA follows: TGCAGCGCAGAGACAGGGGTAAACACTGAAGCTTTCTTT. Its translation is CSAETGVNTEAFF.

V and J are TRBV30 and TRBJ1-2; D might be TRBD1 (6 bases). Trimming stripped 4 bases from V and 12 bases from J, with 15 bases between. The CDR3 totals 11 residues. CDR1 and CDR2 (germline): GTSNPN, SVGIG (reference sequence). CDR3 in DNA: TGTGCCTGGACAACCCGGGACACGGACACCTTC. Translated, it gives CAWTTRDTDTF.

This clone has only a few counts. In DNA, the CDR3 is TGCGCCAGCAGCTTGGACGGGACAGGCACTTCACCCCTCCACTTT. Translating gives CASSLDGTGTSPLHF. The chain combines TRBV5-1 with TRBJ1-6; 8 bases line up with TRBD1. The CDR3 loop spans 15 amino acids. Trimming at V came to 0 bases and at J to 9 bases, leaving 5 bases not matched to a gene. Germline lookup yields CDR1 SGHRS and CDR2 YFSETQ.

V usage is TRBV27 and J usage is TRBJ2-3; 9 bases are shared with TRBD2. CDR3 length equals 15 residues. The V segment lost 2 bases and the J segment 2 bases; nucleotides outside the gene matches: 2. CDR1 is MNHEY and CDR2 is SMNVEV in the germline V gene (reference sequence). DNA for the CDR3: TGTGCCAGCAGTTTACTAGCGGGGACCACAGATACGCAGTATTTT. Translation gives CASSLLAGTTDTQYF.

On this clone: Other DNA sequences of this sample code for an identical CDR3. V gene TRBV27 combines with J gene TRBJ2-1, with a tentative D call TRBD1 (7 bases). With 2 bases removed from V and 4 bases from J, the gap between germline ends came to 12 bases. The CDR3 is 15 amino acids. The germline V gene encodes CDR1 MNHEY and CDR2 SMNVEV (reference sequence). The CDR3 coding sequence is TGTGCCAGCAGTTTACGCCCAGGGGGGTACAATGAGCAGTTCTTC. Protein product: CASSLRPGGYNEQFF.

This clone showed up just a few times. Other DNA variants within this sample encode the same CDR3. The chain links TRBV4-1 to TRBJ1-1; D remains unclear. Trimming took off 0 bases at V and 6 bases at J, with 11 bases between the two ends. Germline V CDR1 and CDR2: MGHRA, YSYEKL. The CDR3 runs to 14 residues. For the CDR3, the DNA is TGCGCCAGCAGCCAAGACCCCGGCGGCTCTGAAGCTTTCTTT. Amino acid sequence: CASSQDPGGSEAFF.